Shown below are 15 T cell receptor beta chains from a single sample sequenced in a study of cytomegalovirus exposure and HLA in healthy donors. It was with 60 Vbeta and 13 Jbeta primers that the PCR ran. TCRdb's copy holds only in-frame clones and misses some; the assay was immunoSEQ multiplex PCR. Among 150,000 to 200,000 clones listed, 62% were seen once. The sample was PBMCs. The source of these receptors is a man aged 40-49 years in good health and CMV-seronegative.

The chain has TRBV27 and TRBJ2-7; 9 positions match TRBD1. Per the germline V gene, CDR1 is MNHEY and CDR2 is SMNVEV (reference sequence). The CDR3 runs to 16 residues. V gave up 5 bases and J gave up 4 bases; unmatched junction bases: 12. In DNA, the CDR3 is TGTGCCAGCAGTCTCTCATTTGGGACAGGGCTTTACGAGCAGTACTTC. It translates to CASSLSFGTGLYEQYF.

The rearrangement uses TRBV18 and TRBJ2-3; TRBD2 agrees at 11 bases. This CDR3 is built from 15 residues. Germline lookup yields CDR1 KGHSH and CDR2 LQKENI. Unmatched junction bases numbered 3, after V lost 5 bases and J lost 2 bases. Here the CDR3 reads CASSSLAGDTDTQYF. The CDR3 DNA reads as TGTGCCAGCTCATCACTAGCGGGGGACACAGATACGCAGTATTTT.

The chain couples TRBV4-1 to TRBJ1-5; no definite D call. The V end lost 4 bases, the J end lost 8 bases, and 21 bases lay between the germline ends. CDR1 is MGHRA, CDR2 YSYEKL, per germline. CDR3 length equals 16 residues. CDR3 region: CASSPGFRRVGEPQHF. The CDR3 DNA sequence: TGCGCCAGCAGCCCCGGCTTTCGGAGGGTTGGTGAGCCCCAGCATTTT.

This clone was counted a few times. The chain is built from TRBV12-5 and TRBJ2-3; a weak D match, TRBD1 (5 bases). CDR1 is LGHNT, CDR2 FRNRAP, per germline. The CDR3 sequence is 19 residues long. Trimming removed 4 bases from V and 0 bases from J, with 23 bases in between. CDR3 protein: CASGSPFDSAEFSTDTQYF. The CDR3 nucleotides read TGTGCTAGTGGTTCGCCATTTGACAGTGCCGAATTTAGCACAGATACGCAGTATTTT. The whole variable domain, filled in from reference TRBV12-5 and TRBJ2-3, reads DARVTQTPRHKVTEMGQEVTMRCQPILGHNTVFWYRQTMMQGLELLAYFRNRAPLDDSGMPKDRFSAEMPDATLATLKIQPSEPRDSAVYFCASGSPFDSAEFSTDTQYFGPGTRLTVL.

This clone was observed a handful of times. The chain couples TRBV7-9 to TRBJ2-1, with 8 bases lining up with TRBD2. V trimming: 1 base; J trimming: 1 base; junction bases outside the gene matches: 3. Germline CDR1 is SEHNR and CDR2 is FQNEAQ (reference sequence). This CDR3 has 16 residues. CDR3 DNA sequence: TGTGCCAGCAGCTTAGTCGGGGGGGCATCCTACAATGAGCAGTTCTTC. Its translation is CASSLVGGASYNEQFF.

This sequence joins TRBV27 and TRBJ1-3, with a tentative D call TRBD1 (5 bases). Trimming stripped 4 bases from V and 1 base from J, with 11 bases between. CDR1 and CDR2 from the germline V gene are MNHEY and SMNVEV (reference sequence). The length of the CDR3 is 15 residues. CDR3 residues: CASSSDGGSGNTIYF. The CDR3 DNA sequence: TGTGCCAGCAGTTCCGACGGGGGGTCTGGAAACACCATATATTTT.

This clone was detected a few times. V and J are TRBV15 and TRBJ2-2; D is uncertain. Looked up from germline, CDR1 is LNHNV and CDR2 is YYDKDF (reference sequence). V lost 4 bases and J lost 1, with 10 bases in between. The CDR3 sequence is 15 residues long. The CDR3 region has the DNA TGTGCCACCAGCACCCTGACAAAGAACACCGGGGAGCTGTTTTTT. Amino acid sequence: CATSTLTKNTGELFF.

The rearrangement uses TRBV7-9 and TRBJ2-5, with 13 bases aligning to TRBD2. The CDR3 totals 17 residues. Trimming at V came to 5 bases and at J to 7 bases, leaving 13 bases not matched to a gene. CDR1 is SEHNR and CDR2 is FQNEAQ in the germline V gene (reference sequence). The CDR3 here is CASSPRLAGGLPMTQYF. In DNA form, the CDR3 reads TGTGCCAGCAGCCCCCGACTAGCGGGAGGCCTTCCGATGACCCAGTACTTC.

This clone was detected only a few times. The rearrangement uses TRBV5-1 and TRBJ1-1; 7 bases match TRBD1. Germline values: CDR1 SGHRS, CDR2 YFSETQ. The V segment lost 7 bases and the J segment 1 base; nucleotides outside the gene matches: 10. The CDR3 sequence is 15 residues long. CDR3: CASRQVPGGNTEAFF. In nucleotides, the CDR3 is TGCGCCAGCCGCCAGGTGCCAGGGGGGAACACTGAAGCTTTCTTT. The full variable domain, its missing parts supplied by reference TRBV5-1 and TRBJ1-1, is KAGVTQTPRYLIKTRGQQVTLSCSPISGHRSVSWYQQTPGQGLQFLFEYFSETQRNKGNFPGRFSGRQFSNSRSEMNVSTLELGDSALYLCASRQVPGGNTEAFFGQGTRLTVV.

The chain joins TRBV7-9 to TRBJ2-7, with 8 positions matching TRBD1. The V gene end was trimmed by 11 bases and the J gene end by 4 bases; junction bases not matched to a gene: 13. The CDR3 runs 14 residues. In germline, CDR1 is SEHNR, CDR2 FQNEAQ (reference sequence). Here the CDR3 DNA reads TGTGCCTCCGAAGACAGGGGCAGGAAGTACGAGCAGTACTTC. It specifies CASEDRGRKYEQYF.

This clone was picked up one time. V usage is TRBV7-6 and J usage is TRBJ2-2; no clear D. With 6 bases removed from V and 5 bases from J, the gap between germline ends came to 10 bases. This CDR3 is built from 13 residues. Germline V CDR1 and CDR2: SGHVS, FNYEAQ. The CDR3 DNA reads as TGTGCCAGCAGTTTCACAGCAACCGGGGAGCTGTTTTTT. Protein sequence: CASSFTATGELFF.

This sequence joins TRBV2 and TRBJ2-5; perhaps TRBD2 as D (5 bases). The ends were cut back, 8 bases at V and 7 bases at J, with 17 bases in the middle. From germline, CDR1 is SNHLY and CDR2 FYNNEI. CDR3 length equals 13 residues. The CDR3 here is CASRQTLAGTQYF. CDR3 nucleotide sequence: TGTGCCAGCCGTCAGACCCTAGCTGGGACCCAGTACTTC. Using reference TRBV2 and TRBJ2-5 for the parts outside the CDR3, the full variable domain is EPEVTQTPSHQVTQMGQEVILRCVPISNHLYFYWYRQILGQKVEFLVSFYNNEISEKSEIFDDQFSVERPDGSNFTLKIRSTKLEDSAMYFCASRQTLAGTQYFGPGTRLLVL.

Written as DNA, the CDR3 is TGTGCCAGCAGCCCGGGGACTAGCGGGTACACCGGGGAGCTGTTTTTT. This sequence encodes CASSPGTSGYTGELFF. The chain recombines TRBV11-3 with TRBJ2-2, with 12 bases that match TRBD2. Trimming at V came to 5 bases and at J to 3 bases, leaving 4 bases not matched to a gene. Looked up from germline, CDR1 is SGHNT and CDR2 is YENEEA. This CDR3 comprises 16 residues.

This clone was seen more than once but under ten times. The DNA for the CDR3 is TGTGCCAGCAGCCAAGACCCCGGGACTAGCGTCTACAATGAGCAGTTCTTC. Translated, it gives CASSQDPGTSVYNEQFF. The gene calls are TRBV4-2 and TRBJ2-1; 10 nucleotides agree with TRBD2. In germline, CDR1 is LGHNA, CDR2 YNFKEQ. This CDR3 spans 17 amino acids. Losses at the gene ends were 0 bases for V and 3 bases for J; bases not matched to a gene: 5.

As concerns this clone: This same CDR3 is encoded by further DNA sequences in the sample. The V call is TRBV19, the J call TRBJ2-7, with D tentatively TRBD1 (6 bases). The V end was cut by 3 bases, the J end by 2 bases, with 11 bases between. Germline V lookup: CDR1 LNHDA, CDR2 SQIVND (reference sequence). The CDR3 totals 14 residues. The CDR3 sequence: CASSIGTGTYEQYF. The CDR3 coding sequence is TGTGCCAGTAGTATCGGAACAGGGACCTACGAGCAGTACTTC.